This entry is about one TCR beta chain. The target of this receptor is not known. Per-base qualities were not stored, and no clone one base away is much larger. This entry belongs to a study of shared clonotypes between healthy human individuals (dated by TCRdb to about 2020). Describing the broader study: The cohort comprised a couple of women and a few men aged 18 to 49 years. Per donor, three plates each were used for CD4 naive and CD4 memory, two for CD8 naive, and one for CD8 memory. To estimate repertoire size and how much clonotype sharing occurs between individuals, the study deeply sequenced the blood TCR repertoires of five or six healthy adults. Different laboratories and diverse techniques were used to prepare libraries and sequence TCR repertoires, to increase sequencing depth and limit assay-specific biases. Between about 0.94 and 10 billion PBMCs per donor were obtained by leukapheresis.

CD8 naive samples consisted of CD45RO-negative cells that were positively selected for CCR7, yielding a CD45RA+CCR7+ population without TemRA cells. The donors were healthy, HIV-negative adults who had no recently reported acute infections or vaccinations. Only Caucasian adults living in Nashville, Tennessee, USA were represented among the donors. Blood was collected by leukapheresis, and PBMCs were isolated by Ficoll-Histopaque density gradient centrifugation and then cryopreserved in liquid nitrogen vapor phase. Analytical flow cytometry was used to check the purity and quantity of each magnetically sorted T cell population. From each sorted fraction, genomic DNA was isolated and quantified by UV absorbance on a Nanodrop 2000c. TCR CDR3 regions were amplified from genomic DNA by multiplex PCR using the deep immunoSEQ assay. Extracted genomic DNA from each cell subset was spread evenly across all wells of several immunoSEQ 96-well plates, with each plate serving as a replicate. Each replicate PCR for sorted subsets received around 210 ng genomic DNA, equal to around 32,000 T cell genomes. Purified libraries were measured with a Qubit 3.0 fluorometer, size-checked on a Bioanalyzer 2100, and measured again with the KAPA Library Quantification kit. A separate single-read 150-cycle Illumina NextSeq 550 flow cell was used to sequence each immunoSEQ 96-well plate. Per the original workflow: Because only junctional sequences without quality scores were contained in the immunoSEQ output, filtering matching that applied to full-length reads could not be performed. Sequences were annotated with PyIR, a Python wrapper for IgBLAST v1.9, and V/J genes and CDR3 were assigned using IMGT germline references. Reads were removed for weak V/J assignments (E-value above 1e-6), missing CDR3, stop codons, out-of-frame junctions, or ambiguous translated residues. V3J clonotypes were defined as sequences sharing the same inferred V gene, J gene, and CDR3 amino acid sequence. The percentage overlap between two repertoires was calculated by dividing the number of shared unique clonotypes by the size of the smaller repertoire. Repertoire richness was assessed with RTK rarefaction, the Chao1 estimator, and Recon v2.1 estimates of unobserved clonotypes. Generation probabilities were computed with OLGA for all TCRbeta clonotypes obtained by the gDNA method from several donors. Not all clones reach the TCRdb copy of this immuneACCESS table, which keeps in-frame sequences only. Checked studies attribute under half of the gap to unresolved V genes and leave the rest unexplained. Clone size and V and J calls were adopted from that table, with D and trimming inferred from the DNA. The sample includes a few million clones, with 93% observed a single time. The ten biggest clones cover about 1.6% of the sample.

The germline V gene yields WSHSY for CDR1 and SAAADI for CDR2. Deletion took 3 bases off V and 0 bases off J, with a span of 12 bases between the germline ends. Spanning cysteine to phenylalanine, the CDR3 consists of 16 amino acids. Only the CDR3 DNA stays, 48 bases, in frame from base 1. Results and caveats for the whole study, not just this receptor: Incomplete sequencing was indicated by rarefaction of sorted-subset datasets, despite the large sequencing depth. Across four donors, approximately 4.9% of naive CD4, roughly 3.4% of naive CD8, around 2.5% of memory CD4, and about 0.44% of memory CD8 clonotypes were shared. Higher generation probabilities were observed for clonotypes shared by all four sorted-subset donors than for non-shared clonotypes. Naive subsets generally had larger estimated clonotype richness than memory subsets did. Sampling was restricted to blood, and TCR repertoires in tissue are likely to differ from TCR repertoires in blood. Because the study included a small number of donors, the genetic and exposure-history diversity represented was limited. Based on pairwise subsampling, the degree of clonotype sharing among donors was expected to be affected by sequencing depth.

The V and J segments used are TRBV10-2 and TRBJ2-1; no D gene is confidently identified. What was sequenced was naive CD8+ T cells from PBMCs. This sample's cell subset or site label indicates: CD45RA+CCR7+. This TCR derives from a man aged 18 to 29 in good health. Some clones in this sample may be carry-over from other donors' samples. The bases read TGCGCCAGCAGTGAATTGGGTCCCCGCTCCTACAATGAGCAGTTCTTC. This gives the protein CASSELGPRSYNEQFF.